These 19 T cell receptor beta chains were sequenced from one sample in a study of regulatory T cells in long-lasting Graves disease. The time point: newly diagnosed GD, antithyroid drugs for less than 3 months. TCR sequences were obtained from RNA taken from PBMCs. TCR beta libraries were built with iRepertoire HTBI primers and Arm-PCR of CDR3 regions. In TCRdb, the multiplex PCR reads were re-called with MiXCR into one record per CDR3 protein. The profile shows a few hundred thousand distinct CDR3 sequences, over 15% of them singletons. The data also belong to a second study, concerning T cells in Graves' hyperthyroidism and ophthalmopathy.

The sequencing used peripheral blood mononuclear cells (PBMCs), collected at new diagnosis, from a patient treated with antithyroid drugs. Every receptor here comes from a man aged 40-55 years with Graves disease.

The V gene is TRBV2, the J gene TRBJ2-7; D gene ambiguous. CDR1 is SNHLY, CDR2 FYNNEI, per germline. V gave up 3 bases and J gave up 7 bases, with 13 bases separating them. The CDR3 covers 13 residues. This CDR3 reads CASSEGRNWEQYF. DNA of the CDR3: TGTGCCAGCAGTGAGGGCAGAAACTGGGAGCAGTACTTC. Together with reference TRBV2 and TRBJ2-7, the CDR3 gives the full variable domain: EPEVTQTPSHQVTQMGQEVILRCVPISNHLYFYWYRQILGQKVEFLVSFYNNEISEKSEIFDDQFSVERPDGSNFTLKIRSTKLEDSAMYFCASSEGRNWEQYFGPGTRLTVT.

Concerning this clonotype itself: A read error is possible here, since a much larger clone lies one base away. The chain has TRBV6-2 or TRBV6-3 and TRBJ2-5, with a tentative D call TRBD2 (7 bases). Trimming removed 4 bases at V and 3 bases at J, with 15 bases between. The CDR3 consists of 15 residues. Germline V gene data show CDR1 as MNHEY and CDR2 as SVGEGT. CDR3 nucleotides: TGTGCCAGCAGTTGGGGAGGGGGAGGGGAAGAGACCCAGTACTTC. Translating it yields CASSWGGGGEETQYF.

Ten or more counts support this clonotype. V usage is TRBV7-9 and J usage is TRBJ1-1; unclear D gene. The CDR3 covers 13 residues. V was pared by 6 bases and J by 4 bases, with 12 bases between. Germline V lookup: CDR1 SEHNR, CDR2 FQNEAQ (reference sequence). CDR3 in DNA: TGTGCCAGCAGGGATCCGGGCAGCACTGAAGCTTTCTTT. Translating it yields CASRDPGSTEAFF.

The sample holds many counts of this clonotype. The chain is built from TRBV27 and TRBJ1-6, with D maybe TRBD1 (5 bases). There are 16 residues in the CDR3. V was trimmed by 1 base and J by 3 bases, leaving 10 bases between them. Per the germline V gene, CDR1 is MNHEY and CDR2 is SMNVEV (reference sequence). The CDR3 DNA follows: TGTGCCAGCAGTTTATTGCACAGGATCTATAATTCACCCCTCCACTTT. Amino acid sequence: CASSLLHRIYNSPLHF.

CDR3 residues: CASSQAGTGDSPLHF. The CDR3 bases are TGTGCCAGCAGCCAAGCTGGGACAGGGGATTCACCCCTCCACTTT. The J gene is TRBJ1-6, the V gene TRBV3-1, with TRBD1 matching 10 bases. The length of the CDR3 is 15 residues. Trimming removed 1 base from V and 8 bases from J; junction bases left unmatched: 2. Germline V gene lookup returns CDR1 LGHDT and CDR2 YNNKEL (reference sequence).

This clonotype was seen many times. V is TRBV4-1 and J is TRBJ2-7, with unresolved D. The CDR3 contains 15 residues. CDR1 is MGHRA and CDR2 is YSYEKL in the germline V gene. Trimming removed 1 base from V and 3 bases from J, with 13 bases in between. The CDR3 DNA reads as TGCGCCAGCAGCCAAGTGGGCAGGCACTACTACGAGCAGTACTTC. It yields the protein CASSQVGRHYYEQYF.

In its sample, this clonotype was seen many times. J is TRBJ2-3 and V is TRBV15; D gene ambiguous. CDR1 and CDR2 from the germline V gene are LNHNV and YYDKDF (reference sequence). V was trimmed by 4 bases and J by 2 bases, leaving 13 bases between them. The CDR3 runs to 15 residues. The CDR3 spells CATSKHTAVTDTQYF. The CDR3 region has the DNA TGTGCCACCAGCAAGCACACCGCGGTCACAGATACGCAGTATTTT.

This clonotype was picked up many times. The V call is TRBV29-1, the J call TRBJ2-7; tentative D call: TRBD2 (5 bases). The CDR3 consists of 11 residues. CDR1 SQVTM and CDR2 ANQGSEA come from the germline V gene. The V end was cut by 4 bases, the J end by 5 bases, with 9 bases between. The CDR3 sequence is CSVGSGDEQYF. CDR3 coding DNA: TGCAGCGTTGGATCCGGGGACGAGCAGTACTTC.

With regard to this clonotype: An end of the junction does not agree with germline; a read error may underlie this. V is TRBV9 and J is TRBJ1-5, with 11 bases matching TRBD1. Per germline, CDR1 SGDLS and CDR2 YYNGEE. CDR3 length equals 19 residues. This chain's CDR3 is CTSSVDLGQGALGNQPQHF. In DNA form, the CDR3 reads TGTACCAGCAGCGTAGATCTAGGACAGGGGGCTCTAGGCAATCAGCCCCAGCATTTT.

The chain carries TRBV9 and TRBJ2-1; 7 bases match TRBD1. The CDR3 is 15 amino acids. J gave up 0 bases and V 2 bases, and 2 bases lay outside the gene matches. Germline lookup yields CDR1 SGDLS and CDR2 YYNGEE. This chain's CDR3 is CASSVQGDSYNEQFF. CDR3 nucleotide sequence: TGTGCCAGCAGCGTTCAGGGGGACTCCTACAATGAGCAGTTCTTC.

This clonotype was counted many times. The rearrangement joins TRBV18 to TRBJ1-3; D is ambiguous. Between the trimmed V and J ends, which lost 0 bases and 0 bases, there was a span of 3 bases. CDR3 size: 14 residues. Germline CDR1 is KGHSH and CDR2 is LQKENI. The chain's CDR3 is CASSPPLSGNTIYF. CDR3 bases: TGTGCCAGCTCACCACCTCTCTCTGGAAACACCATATATTTT.

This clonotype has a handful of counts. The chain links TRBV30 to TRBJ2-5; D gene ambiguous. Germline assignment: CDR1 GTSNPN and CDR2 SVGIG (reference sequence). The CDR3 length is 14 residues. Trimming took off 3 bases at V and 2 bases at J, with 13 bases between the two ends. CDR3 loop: CAWSRRRLQETQYF. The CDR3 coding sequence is TGTGCCTGGAGCCGTCGACGGCTACAAGAGACCCAGTACTTC.

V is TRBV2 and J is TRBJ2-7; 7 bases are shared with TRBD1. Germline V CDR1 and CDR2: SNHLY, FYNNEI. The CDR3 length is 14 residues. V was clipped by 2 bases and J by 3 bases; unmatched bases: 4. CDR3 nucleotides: TGTGCCAGCAGTGAACAGGGGGTCGGCTACGAGCAGTACTTC. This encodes CASSEQGVGYEQYF.

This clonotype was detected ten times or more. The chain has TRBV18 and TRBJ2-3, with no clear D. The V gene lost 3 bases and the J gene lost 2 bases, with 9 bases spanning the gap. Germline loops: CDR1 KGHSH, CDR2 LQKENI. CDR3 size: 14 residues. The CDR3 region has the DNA TGTGCCAGCTCACCGAATCGGTCCACAGATACGCAGTATTTT. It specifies CASSPNRSTDTQYF.

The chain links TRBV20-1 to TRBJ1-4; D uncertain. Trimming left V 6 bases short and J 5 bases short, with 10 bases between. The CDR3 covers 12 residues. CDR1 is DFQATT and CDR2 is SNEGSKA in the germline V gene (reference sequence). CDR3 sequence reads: CSAKHENEKLFF. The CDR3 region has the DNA TGCAGTGCCAAACACGAAAATGAAAAACTGTTTTTT.

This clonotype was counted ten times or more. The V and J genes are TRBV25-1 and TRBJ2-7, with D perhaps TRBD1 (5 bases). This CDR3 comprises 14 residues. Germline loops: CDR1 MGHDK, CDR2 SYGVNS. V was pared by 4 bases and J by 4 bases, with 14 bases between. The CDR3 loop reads CASSAISGFYEQYF. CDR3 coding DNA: TGTGCCAGCAGTGCGATATCAGGGTTTTACGAGCAGTACTTC.

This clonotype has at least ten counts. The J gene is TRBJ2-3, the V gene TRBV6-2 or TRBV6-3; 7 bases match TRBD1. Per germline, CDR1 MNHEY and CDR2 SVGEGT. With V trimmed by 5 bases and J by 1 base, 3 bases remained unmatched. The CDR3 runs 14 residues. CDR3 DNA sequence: TGTGCCAGCAGTAAAGACAGGGGCACAGATACGCAGTATTTT. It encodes CASSKDRGTDTQYF.

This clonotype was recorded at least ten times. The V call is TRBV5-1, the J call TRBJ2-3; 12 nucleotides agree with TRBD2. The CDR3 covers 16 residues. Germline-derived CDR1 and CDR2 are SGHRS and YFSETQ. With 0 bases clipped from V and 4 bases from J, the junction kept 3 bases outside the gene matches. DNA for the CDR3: TGCGCCAGCAGCTTGGCTAGCGGGGGGGCATCAGATACGCAGTATTTT. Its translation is CASSLASGGASDTQYF.

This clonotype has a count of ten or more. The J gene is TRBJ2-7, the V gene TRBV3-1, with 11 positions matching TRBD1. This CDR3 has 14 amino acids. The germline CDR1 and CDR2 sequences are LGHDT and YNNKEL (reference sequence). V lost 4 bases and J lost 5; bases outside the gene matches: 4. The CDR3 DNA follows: TGTGCCAGCAGCCGGACAGGGGGCACGGACGAGCAGTACTTC. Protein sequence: CASSRTGGTDEQYF.